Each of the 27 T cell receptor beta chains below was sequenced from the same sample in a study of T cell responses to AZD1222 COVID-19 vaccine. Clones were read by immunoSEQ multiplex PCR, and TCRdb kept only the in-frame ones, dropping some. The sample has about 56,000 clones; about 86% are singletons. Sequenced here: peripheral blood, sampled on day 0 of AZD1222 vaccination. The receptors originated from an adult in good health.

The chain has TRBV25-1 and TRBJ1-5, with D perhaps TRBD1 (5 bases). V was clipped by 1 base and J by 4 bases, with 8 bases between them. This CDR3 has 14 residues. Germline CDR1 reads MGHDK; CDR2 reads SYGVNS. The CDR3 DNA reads TGTGCCAGCAGTGAATCGGGGGGTAATCAGCCCCAGCATTTT. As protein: CASSESGGNQPQHF.

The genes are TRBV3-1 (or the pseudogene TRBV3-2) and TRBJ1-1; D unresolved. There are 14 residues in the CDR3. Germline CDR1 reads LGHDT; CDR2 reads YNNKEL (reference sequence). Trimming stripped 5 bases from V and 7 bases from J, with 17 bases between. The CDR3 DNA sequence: TGTGCCAGCAGCTACCTCTCGAACAGTGGTGAAGCTTTCTTT. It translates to CASSYLSNSGEAFF.

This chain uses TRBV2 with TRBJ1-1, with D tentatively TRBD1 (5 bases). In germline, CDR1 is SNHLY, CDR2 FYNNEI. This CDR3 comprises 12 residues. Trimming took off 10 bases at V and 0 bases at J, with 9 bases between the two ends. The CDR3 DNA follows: TGTGCCATCCGACAGATGAACACTGAAGCTTTCTTT. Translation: CAIRQMNTEAFF.

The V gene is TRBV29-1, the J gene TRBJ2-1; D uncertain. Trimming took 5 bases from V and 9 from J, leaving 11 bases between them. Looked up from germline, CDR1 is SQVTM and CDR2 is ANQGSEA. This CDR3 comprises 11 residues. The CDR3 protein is CSVNRMAEQFF. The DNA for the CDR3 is TGCAGCGTTAACCGGATGGCTGAGCAGTTCTTC.

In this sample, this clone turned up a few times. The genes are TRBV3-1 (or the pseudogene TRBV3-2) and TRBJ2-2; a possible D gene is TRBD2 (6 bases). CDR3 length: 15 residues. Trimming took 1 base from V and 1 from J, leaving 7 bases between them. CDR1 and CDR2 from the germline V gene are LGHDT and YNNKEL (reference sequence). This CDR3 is CASSQGAGNTGELFF. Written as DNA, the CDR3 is TGTGCCAGCAGCCAAGGAGCGGGGAACACCGGGGAGCTGTTTTTT.

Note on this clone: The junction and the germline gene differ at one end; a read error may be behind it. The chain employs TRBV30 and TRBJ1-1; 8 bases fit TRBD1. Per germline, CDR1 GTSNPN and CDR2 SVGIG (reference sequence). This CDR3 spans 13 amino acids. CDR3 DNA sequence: TGTGCCTGGGCACGCAATCAGGGGGCTGACGCTTTCTTT. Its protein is CAWARNQGADAFF.

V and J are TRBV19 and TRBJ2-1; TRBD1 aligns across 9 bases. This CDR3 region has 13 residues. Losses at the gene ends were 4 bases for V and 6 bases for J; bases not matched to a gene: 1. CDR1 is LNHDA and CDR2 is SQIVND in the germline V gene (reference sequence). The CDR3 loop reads CASSKDRGNEQFF. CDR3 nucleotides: TGTGCCAGTAGTAAGGACAGGGGCAATGAGCAGTTCTTC.

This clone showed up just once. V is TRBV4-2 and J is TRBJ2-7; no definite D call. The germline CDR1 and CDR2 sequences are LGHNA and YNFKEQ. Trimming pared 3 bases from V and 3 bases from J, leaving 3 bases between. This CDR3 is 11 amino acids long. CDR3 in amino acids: CASSHGYEQYF. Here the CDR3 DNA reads TGTGCCAGCAGCCATGGCTACGAGCAGTACTTC.

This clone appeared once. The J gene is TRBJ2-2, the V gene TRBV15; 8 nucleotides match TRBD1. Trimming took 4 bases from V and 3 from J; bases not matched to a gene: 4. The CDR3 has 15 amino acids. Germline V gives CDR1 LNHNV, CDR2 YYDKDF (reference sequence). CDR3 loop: CATSIQDRDTGELFF. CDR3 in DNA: TGTGCCACCAGCATTCAGGACAGGGACACCGGGGAGCTGTTTTTT.

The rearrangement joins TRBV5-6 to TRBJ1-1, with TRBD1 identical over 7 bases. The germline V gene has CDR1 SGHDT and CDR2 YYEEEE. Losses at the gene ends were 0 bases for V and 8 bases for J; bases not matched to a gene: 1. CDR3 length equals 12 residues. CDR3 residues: CASSLVTGEAFF. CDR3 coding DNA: TGTGCCAGCAGCTTGGTGACAGGGGAAGCTTTCTTT.

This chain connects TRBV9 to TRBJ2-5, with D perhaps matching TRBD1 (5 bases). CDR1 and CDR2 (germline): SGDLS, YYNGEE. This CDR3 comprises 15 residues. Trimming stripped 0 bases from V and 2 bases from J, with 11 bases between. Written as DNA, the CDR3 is TGTGCCAGCAGCGTAGGGTTGGGGCAACAAGAGACCCAGTACTTC. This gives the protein CASSVGLGQQETQYF.

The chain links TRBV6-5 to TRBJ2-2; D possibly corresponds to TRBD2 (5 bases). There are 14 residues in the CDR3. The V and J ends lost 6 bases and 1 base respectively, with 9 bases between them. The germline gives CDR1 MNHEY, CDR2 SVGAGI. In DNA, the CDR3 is TGTGCCAGCAGGAGCGCGGGGAACACCGGGGAGCTGTTTTTT. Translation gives CASRSAGNTGELFF.

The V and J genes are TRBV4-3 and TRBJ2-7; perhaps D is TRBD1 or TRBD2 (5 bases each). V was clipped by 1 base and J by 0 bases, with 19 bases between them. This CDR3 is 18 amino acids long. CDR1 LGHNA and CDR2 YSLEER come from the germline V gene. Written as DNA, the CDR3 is TGCGCCAGCAGCCAAGCCGAAACCTTTGGGACCAGCTCCTACGAGCAGTACTTC. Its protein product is CASSQAETFGTSSYEQYF.

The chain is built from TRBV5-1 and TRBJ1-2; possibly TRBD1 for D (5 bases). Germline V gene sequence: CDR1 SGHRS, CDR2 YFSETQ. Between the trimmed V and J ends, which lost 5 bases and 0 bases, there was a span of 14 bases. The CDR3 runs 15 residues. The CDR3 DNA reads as TGCGCCAGCAGTTCCGGGACGGTAGCTAACTATGGCTACACCTTC. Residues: CASSSGTVANYGYTF.

The CDR3 here is CASSVDPKRPNEKLFF. CDR3 DNA: TGTGCCAGCAGCGTAGATCCTAAGCGGCCTAATGAAAAACTGTTTTTT. V usage is TRBV9 and J usage is TRBJ1-4; no firm D call. This CDR3 contains 16 residues. V was shortened by 0 bases and J by 3 bases, with 12 bases between the two germline ends. From germline, CDR1 is SGDLS and CDR2 YYNGEE.

CDR3 in DNA: TGTGCCAGCAGCTTAATGATGGCGGGAGGGCCATCGGATACGCAGTATTTT. Residues: CASSLMMAGGPSDTQYF. The rearrangement joins TRBV7-2 to TRBJ2-3; the match to TRBD2 covers 9 bases. The CDR3 has 17 residues. Germline V gene data show CDR1 as SGHTA and CDR2 as FQGNSA. V lost 2 bases to trimming and J lost 6 bases; unmatched junction nucleotides: 12.

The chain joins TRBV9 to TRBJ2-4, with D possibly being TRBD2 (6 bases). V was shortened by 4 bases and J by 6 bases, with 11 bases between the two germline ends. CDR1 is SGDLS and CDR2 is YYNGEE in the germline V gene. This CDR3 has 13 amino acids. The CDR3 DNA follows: TGTGCCAGCAGCCGAGATAGCGGAAACATTCAGTACTTC. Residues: CASSRDSGNIQYF.

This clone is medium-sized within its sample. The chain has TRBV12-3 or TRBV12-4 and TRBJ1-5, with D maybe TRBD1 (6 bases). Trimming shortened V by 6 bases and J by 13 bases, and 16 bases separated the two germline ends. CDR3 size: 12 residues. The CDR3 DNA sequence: TGTGCCAGCAGCAGAATCAGGACAGAGCAGCATTTT. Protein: CASSRIRTEQHF.

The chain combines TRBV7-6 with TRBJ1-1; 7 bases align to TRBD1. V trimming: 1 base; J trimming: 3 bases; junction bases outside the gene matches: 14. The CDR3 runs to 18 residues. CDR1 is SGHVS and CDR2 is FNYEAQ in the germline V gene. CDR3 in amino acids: CASSLVHGGGQTYTEAFF. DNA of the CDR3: TGTGCCAGCAGCTTAGTCCACGGGGGGGGACAGACCTACACTGAAGCTTTCTTT.

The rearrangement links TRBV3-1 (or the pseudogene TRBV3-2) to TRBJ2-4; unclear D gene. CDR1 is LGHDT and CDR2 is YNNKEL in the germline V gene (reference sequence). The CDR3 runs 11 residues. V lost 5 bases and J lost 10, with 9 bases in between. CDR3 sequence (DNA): TGTGCCAGCAGCACGGTGGGTATTCAGTACTTC. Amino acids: CASSTVGIQYF.

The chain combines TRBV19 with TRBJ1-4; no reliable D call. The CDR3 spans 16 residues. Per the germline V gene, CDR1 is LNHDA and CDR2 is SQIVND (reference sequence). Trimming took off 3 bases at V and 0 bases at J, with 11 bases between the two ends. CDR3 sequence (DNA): TGTGCCAGTAGTATCGGCCTGACCGCAACTAATGAAAAACTGTTTTTT. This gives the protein CASSIGLTATNEKLFF. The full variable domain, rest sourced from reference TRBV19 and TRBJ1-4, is DGGITQSPKYLFRKEGQNVTLSCEQNLNHDAMYWYRQDPGQGLRLIYYSQIVNDFQKGDIAEGYSVSREKKESFPLTVTSAQKNPTAFYLCASSIGLTATNEKLFFGSGTQLSVL.

This CDR3 reads CASSPVTGLNTEAFF. The CDR3 bases are TGCGCCAGCAGCCCGGTAACAGGCTTGAACACTGAAGCTTTCTTT. This chain links TRBV4-1 with TRBJ1-1; possibly TRBD1 for D (5 bases). V was trimmed by 4 bases and J by 0 bases, leaving 12 bases between them. The CDR3 is 15 residues long. Germline CDR1 MGHRA, CDR2 YSYEKL.

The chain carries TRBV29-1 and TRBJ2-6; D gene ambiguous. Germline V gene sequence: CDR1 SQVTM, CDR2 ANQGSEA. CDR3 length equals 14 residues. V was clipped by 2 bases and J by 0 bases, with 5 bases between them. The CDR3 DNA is TGCAGCGTTGAATCCGGCTCTGGGGCCAACGTCCTGACTTTC. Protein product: CSVESGSGANVLTF.

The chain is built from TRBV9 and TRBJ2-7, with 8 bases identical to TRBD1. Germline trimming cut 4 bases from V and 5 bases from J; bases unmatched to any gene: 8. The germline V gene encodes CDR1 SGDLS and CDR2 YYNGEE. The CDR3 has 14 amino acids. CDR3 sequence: CASSPRTGTDEQYF. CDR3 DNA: TGTGCCAGCAGCCCCCGGACAGGGACGGACGAGCAGTACTTC.

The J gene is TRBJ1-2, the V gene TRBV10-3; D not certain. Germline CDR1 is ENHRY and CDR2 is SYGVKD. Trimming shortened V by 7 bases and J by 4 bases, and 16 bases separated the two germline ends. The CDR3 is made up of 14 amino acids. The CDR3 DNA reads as TGTGCCATCACCCAAGAGACGGTGGGCTATGGCTACACCTTC. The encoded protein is CAITQETVGYGYTF.

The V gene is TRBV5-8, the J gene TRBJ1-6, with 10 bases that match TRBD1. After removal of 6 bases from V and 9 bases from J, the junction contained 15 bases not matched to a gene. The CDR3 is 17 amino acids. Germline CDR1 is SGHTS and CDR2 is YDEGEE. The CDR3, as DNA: TGTGCCAGCACCCAAAGATGGGACAGGGGATTTGTTTCACCCCTCCACTTT. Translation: CASTQRWDRGFVSPLHF.

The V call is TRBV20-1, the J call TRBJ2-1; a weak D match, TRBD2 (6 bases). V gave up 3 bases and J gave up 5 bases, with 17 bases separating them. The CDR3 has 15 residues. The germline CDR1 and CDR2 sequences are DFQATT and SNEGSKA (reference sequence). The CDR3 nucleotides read TGCAGTGCTAGTTCCCTAGCGAGCATTAACAATGAGCAGTTCTTC. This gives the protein CSASSLASINNEQFF.